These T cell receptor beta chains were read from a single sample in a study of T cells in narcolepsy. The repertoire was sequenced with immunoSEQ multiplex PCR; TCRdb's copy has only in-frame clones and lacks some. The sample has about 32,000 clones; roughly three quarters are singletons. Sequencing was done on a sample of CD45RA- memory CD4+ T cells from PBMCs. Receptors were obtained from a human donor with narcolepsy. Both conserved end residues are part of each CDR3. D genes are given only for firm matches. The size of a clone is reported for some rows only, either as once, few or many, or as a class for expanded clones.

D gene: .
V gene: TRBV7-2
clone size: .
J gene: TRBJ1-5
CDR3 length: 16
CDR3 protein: CASSLGSVYSNQPQHF
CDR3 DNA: TGTGCCAGCAGCTTAGGTAGCGTGTATAGCAATCAGCCCCAGCATTTT

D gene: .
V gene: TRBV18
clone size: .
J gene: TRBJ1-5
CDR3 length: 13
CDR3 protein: CASAGHSNQPQHF
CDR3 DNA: TGTGCCAGCGCAGGACATAGCAATCAGCCCCAGCATTTT

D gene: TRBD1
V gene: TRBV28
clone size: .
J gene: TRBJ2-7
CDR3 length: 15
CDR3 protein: CASTQTGVYSYEQYF
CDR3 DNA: TGTGCCAGCACCCAAACAGGGGTCTACTCCTACGAGCAGTACTTC

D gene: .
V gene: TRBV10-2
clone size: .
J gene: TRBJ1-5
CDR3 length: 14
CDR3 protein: CASSEGGSNQPQHF
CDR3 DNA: TGCGCCAGCAGTGAGGGGGGGAGCAATCAGCCCCAGCATTTT

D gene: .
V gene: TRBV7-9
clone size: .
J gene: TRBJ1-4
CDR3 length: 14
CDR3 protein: CASSLAQGNEKLFF
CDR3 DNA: TGTGCCAGCAGCTTAGCGCAAGGGAATGAAAAACTGTTTTTT

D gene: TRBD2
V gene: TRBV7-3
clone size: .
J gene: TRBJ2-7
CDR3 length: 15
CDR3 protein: CASSLSGGSAYEQYF
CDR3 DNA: TGTGCCAGCAGCTTATCAGGCGGGAGTGCTTACGAGCAGTACTTC

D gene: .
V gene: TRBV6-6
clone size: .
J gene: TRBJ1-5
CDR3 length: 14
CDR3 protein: CASSHSGEKQPQHF
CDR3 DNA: TGTGCCAGCAGTCACTCAGGGGAGAAACAGCCCCAGCATTTT

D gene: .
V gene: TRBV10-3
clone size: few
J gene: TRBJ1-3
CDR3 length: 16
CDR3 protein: CAISGPLDSSGNTIYF
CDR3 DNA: TGTGCCATCAGTGGACCCCTTGACAGCTCTGGAAACACCATATATTTT

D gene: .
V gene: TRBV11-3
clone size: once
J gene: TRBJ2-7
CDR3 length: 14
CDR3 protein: CASSSRIVNLEQYF
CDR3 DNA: TGTGCCAGCAGCTCCCGGATAGTGAATTTGGAGCAGTACTTC

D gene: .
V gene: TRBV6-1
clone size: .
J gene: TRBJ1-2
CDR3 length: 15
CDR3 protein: CASSEAGWGLYGYTF
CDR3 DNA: TGTGCCAGCAGTGAAGCAGGCTGGGGCCTCTATGGCTACACCTTC

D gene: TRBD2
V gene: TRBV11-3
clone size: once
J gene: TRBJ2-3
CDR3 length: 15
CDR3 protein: CASRTGLASTDTQYF
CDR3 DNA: TGTGCCAGCAGGACGGGACTAGCGAGCACAGATACGCAGTATTTT

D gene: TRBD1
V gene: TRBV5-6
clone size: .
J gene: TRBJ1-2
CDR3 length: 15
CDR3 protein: CASWGYGQGARGYTF
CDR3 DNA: TGTGCCAGCTGGGGATACGGACAGGGGGCTCGTGGCTACACCTTC

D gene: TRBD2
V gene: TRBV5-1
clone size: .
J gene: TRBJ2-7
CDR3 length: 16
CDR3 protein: CASSLGSGRWTYEQYF
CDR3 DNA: TGCGCCAGCAGCTTGGGTAGCGGGAGATGGACCTACGAGCAGTACTTC

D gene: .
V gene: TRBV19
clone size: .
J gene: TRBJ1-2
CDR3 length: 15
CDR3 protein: CATLVVSRTNYGYTF
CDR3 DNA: TGTGCCACCCTCGTCGTGAGCAGAACAAACTATGGCTACACCTTC

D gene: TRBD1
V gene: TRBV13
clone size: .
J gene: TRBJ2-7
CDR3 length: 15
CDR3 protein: CASSFFSDRAYEQYF
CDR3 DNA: TGTGCCAGCAGCTTCTTCTCCGACAGGGCTTACGAGCAGTACTTC